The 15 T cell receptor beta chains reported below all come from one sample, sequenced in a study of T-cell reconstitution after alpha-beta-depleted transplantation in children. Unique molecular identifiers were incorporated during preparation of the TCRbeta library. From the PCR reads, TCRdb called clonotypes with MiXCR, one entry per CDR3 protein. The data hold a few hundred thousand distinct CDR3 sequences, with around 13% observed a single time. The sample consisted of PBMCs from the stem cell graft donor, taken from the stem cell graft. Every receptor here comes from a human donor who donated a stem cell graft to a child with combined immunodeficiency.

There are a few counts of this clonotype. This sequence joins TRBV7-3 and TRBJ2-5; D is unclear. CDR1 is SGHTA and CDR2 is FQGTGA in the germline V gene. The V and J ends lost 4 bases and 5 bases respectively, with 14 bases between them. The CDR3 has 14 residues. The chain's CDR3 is CASSSDGSSETQYF. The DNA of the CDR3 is TGTGCCAGCAGCTCCGACGGTAGTTCGGAGACCCAGTACTTC.

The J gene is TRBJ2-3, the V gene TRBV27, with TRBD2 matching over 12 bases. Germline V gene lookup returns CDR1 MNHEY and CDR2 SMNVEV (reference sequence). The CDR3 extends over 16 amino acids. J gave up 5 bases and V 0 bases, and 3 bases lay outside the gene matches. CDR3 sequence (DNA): TGTGCCAGCAGTTTATCGGCTAGCGGGAGGGGAGATACGCAGTATTTT. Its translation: CASSLSASGRGDTQYF.

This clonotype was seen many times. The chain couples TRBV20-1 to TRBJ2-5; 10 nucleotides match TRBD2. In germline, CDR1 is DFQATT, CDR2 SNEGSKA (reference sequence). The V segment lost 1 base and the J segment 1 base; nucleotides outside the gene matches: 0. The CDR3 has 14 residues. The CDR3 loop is CSARGTSGQETQYF. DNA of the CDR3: TGCAGTGCTAGAGGGACTAGCGGCCAAGAGACCCAGTACTTC.

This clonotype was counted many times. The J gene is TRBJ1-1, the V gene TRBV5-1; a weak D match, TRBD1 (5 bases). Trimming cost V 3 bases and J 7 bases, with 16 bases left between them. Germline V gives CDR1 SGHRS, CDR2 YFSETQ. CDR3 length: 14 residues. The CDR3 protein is CASSWNSGTGEAFF. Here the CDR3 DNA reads TGCGCCAGCAGCTGGAATTCGGGGACGGGTGAAGCTTTCTTT. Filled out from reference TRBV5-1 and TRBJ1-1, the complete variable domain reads KAGVTQTPRYLIKTRGQQVTLSCSPISGHRSVSWYQQTPGQGLQFLFEYFSETQRNKGNFPGRFSGRQFSNSRSEMNVSTLELGDSALYLCASSWNSGTGEAFFGQGTRLTVV.

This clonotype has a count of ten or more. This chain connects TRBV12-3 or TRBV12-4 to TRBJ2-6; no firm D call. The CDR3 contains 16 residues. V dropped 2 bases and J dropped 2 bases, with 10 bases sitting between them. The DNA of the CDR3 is TGTGCCAGCAGTTTATCATTGGGCCCTGGGGCCAACGTCCTGACTTTC. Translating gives CASSLSLGPGANVLTF.

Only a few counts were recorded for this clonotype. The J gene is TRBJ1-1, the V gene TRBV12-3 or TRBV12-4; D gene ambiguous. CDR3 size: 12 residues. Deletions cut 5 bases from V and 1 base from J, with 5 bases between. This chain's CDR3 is CASSTTNTEAFF. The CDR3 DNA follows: TGTGCCAGCAGTACCACGAACACTGAAGCTTTCTTT.

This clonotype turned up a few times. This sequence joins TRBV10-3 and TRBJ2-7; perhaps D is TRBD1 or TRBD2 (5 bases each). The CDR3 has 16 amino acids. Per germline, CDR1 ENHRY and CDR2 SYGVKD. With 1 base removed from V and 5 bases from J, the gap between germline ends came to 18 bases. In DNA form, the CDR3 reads TGTGCCATCAGTGAGTGGGGCTGGGGGAATATCAACGAGCAGTACTTC. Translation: CAISEWGWGNINEQYF.

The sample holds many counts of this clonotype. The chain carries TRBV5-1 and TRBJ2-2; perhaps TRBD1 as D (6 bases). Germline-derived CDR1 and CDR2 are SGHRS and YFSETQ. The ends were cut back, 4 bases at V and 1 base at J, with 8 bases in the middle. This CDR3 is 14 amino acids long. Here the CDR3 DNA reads TGCGCCAGCAGCCAACAGGGGAACACCGGGGAGCTGTTTTTT. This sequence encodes CASSQQGNTGELFF.

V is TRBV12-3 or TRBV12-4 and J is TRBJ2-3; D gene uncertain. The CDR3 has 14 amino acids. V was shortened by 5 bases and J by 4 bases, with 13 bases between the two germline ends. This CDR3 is CASSQAGPADTQYF. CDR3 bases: TGTGCCAGCAGTCAAGCTGGTCCGGCAGATACGCAGTATTTT.

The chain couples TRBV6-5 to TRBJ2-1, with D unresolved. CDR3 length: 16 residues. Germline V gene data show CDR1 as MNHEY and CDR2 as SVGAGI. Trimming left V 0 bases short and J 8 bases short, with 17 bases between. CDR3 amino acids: CASSYSGSSTIDEQFF. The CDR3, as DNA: TGTGCCAGCAGTTACTCCGGCAGCTCCACTATAGATGAGCAGTTCTTC.

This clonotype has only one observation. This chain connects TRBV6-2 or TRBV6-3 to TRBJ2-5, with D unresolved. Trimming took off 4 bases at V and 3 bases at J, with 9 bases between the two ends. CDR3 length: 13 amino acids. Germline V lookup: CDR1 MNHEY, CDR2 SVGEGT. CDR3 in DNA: TGTGCCAGCAGTTTACCTAGGAAAGAGACCCAGTACTTC. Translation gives CASSLPRKETQYF.

The CDR3 region is CASTRQVNTEAFF. Written as DNA, the CDR3 is TGTGCCAGCACGAGACAGGTGAACACTGAAGCTTTCTTT. The chain employs TRBV2 and TRBJ1-1, with a tentative D call TRBD1 (6 bases). The CDR3 loop spans 13 amino acids. Germline CDR1 and CDR2: SNHLY and FYNNEI. V lost 7 bases and J lost 0, with 9 bases in between. Full variable domain (missing parts from reference TRBV2 and TRBJ1-1): EPEVTQTPSHQVTQMGQEVILRCVPISNHLYFYWYRQILGQKVEFLVSFYNNEISEKSEIFDDQFSVERPDGSNFTLKIRSTKLEDSAMYFCASTRQVNTEAFFGQGTRLTVV.

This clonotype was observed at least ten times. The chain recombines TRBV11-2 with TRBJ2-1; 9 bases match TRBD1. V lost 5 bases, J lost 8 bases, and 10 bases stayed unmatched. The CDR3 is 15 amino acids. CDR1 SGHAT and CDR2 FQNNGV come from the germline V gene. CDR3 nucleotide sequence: TGTGCCAGCAGCCTACCTTTTACAGGGGGCGATGAGCAGTTCTTC. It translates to CASSLPFTGGDEQFF.

CDR3: CATSDTGIPYEQYF. CDR3 DNA sequence: TGTGCCACCAGTGATACAGGGATTCCCTACGAGCAGTACTTC. V usage is TRBV24-1 and J usage is TRBJ2-7, with D maybe TRBD1 (6 bases). The germline gives CDR1 KGHDR, CDR2 SFDVKD. V shed 3 bases and J shed 2 bases, with 10 bases lying between them. This CDR3 comprises 14 residues.

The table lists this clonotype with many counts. The CDR3 sequence: CSATRTSQNEQFF. For the CDR3, the DNA is TGCAGTGCTACCAGGACTAGTCAGAATGAGCAGTTCTTC. This sequence joins TRBV20-1 and TRBJ2-1; 7 nucleotides match TRBD2. CDR3 length equals 13 residues. Trimming removed 4 bases from V and 7 bases from J; junction bases left unmatched: 7. Germline CDR1 is DFQATT and CDR2 is SNEGSKA (reference sequence).